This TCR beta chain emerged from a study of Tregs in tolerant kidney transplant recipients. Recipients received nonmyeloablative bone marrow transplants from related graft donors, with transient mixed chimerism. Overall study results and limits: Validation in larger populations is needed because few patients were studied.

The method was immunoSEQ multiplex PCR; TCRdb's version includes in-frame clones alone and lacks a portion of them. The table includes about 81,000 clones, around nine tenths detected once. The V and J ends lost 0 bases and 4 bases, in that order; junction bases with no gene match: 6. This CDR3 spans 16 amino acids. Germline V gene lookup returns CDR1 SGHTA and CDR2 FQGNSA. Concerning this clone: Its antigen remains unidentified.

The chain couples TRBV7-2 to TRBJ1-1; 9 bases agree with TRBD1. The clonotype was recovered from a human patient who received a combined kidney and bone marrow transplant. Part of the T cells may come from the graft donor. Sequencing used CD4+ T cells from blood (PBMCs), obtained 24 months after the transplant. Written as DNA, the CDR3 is TGTGCCAGCAGCTTAGCGGCGGGGGGACAGGGCACTGAAGCTTTCTTT. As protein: CASSLAAGGQGTEAFF. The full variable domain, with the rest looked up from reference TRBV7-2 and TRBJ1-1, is GAGVSQSPSNKVTEKGKDVELRCDPISGHTALYWYRQSLGQGLEFLIYFQGNSAPDKSGLPSDRFSAERTGGSVSTLTIQRTQQEDSAVYLCASSLAAGGQGTEAFFGQGTRLTVV.